This entry describes one T cell receptor beta chain. This sample is drawn from a study of blood T cell repertoires in COVID-19. Study-wide context: The cDNA or gDNA used as material had been derived from T cells, B-cell-depleted T cells, or PBMCs.

The germline V gene encodes CDR1 MDHEN and CDR2 SYDVKM. V shed 2 bases and J 7 bases; nucleotides not matched to a gene: 26. The CDR3 has 21 amino acids. For recovered donors of Cohort 3, there were two negative PCRs, clearance, or symptom resolution. Sequencing used immunoSEQ multiplex PCR; TCRdb keeps in-frame clones, though not all of them. The sample lists fewer than 350,000 clones, 85% occurring once. The chain has TRBV28 and TRBJ1-2; 9 bases are a match to TRBD1. The TCR comes from a woman aged 45-65 years who had recovered from COVID-19. The sequencing sample was made of PBMCs or T cells enriched from blood (not recorded which). The CDR3 DNA follows: TGTGCCAGCAGTTTACGGTTTTTACAGGGGGCGGGCACCCCGGGTTCCCTTGGCTACACCTTC. This gives the protein CASSLRFLQGAGTPGSLGYTF.